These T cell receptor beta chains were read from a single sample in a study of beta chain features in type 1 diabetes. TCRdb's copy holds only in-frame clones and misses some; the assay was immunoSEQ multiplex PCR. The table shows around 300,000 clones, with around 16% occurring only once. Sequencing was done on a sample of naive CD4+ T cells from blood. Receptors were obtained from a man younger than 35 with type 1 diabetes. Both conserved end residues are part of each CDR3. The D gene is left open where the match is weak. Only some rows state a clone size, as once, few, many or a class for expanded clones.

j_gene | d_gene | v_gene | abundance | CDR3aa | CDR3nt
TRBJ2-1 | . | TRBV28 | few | CASREVGSYNEQFF | TGTGCTAGCCGTGAGGTGGGCTCCTACAATGAGCAGTTCTTC
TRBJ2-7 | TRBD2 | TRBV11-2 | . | CASSLQRASGSSYEQYF | TGTGCCAGCAGCCTACAAAGGGCTAGCGGGAGCAGTTACGAGCAGTACTTC
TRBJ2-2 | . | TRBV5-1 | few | CASSLWTSNTGELFF | TGCGCCAGCAGCCTATGGACTTCGAACACCGGGGAGCTGTTTTTT
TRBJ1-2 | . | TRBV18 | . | CASSSPPNRVGGYTF | TGTGCCAGCTCATCTCCCCCGAACAGGGTTGGCGGCTACACCTTC
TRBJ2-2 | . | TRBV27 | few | CASARRTSATGELFF | TGTGCCAGCGCACGACGTACTAGTGCCACCGGGGAGCTGTTTTTT
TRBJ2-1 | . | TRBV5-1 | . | CASTQRPRRDNEQFF | TGCGCCAGCACCCAGCGGCCCCGTCGGGACAATGAGCAGTTCTTC
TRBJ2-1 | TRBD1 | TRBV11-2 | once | CASSLVGDRANEQFF | TGTGCCAGCAGCTTAGTGGGGGACAGGGCCAATGAGCAGTTCTTC
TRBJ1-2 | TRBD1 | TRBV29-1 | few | CSVLAGTGKGYTF | TGCAGCGTCCTGGCCGGGACAGGGAAGGGCTACACCTTC
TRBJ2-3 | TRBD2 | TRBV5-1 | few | CASSLPGTSGNTDTQYF | TGCGCCAGCAGCTTACCCGGGACTAGCGGGAACACAGATACGCAGTATTTT
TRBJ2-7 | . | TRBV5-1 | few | CASSPPGIYEQYF | TGCGCCAGCAGCCCCCCGGGAATCTACGAGCAGTACTTC
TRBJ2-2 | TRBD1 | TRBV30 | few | CAWLGGQAAPELFF | TGTGCCTGGCTAGGGGGACAGGCGGCCCCGGAGCTGTTTTTT
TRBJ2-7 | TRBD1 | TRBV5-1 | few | CASSSTGGRYEQYF | TGCGCCAGCAGCTCGACAGGGGGCCGCTACGAGCAGTACTTC
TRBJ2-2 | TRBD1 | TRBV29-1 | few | CSFTKPGQGTGELFF | TGCAGCTTTACTAAACCGGGACAGGGCACCGGGGAGCTGTTTTTT
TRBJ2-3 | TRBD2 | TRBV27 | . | CASSSRLAGVTDTQYF | TGTGCCAGCAGTTCGCGACTAGCGGGGGTGACAGATACGCAGTATTTT
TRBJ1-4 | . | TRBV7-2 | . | CASSQPNSEKLFF | TGTGCCAGCAGCCAGCCCAACAGTGAAAAACTGTTTTTT
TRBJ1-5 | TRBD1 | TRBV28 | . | CASRETGVPQHF | TGTGCCAGCAGAGAAACAGGGGTGCCCCAGCATTTT
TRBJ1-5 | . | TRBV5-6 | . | CASSPRQNQPQHF | TGTGCCAGCAGCCCACGACAGAATCAGCCCCAGCATTTT
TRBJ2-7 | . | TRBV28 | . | CASSLRQAYEQYF | TGTGCCAGCAGTCTACGACAGGCTTACGAGCAGTACTTC
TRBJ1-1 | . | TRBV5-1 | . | CASSFQGSMNTEAFF | TGCGCCAGCAGCTTCCAGGGTTCTATGAACACTGAAGCTTTCTTT
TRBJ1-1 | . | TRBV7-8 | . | CASSLNGGPFSPEAFF | TGTGCCAGCAGCTTAAATGGGGGCCCCTTTAGTCCTGAAGCTTTCTTT
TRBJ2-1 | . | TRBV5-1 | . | CASSLQTGGTYNEQFF | TGCGCCAGCAGCTTGCAGACCGGGGGAACCTACAATGAGCAGTTCTTC
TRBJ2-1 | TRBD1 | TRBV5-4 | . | CASLKTGQSYNEQFF | TGTGCCAGCCTAAAAACGGGACAGAGCTACAATGAGCAGTTCTTC
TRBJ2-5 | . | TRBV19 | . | CASSMTPQTQYF | TGTGCCAGTAGTATGACTCCTCAGACCCAGTACTTC
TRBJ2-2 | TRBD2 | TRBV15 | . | CATSRVAGGPGELFF | TGTGCCACCAGCAGAGTAGCGGGAGGGCCCGGGGAGCTGTTTTTT
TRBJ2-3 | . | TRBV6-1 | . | CASSEMGASTDTQYF | TGTGCCAGCAGTGAAATGGGGGCAAGCACAGATACGCAGTATTTT
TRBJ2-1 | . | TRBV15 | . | CATSRMYAEQFF | TGTGCCACCAGCAGGATGTATGCTGAGCAATTCTTC
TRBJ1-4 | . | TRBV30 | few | CAWNAASLNEKLFF | TGTGCCTGGAATGCGGCCAGCCTTAATGAAAAACTGTTTTTT
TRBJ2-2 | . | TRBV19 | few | CASSPGRATGELFF | TGTGCCAGTAGCCCAGGCAGGGCGACCGGGGAGCTGTTTTTT
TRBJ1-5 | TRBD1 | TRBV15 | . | CATSKGQGRQPQHF | TGTGCCACCAGCAAGGGACAGGGGAGACAGCCCCAGCATTTT
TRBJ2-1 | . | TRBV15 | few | CATSKVTGTRELRLFF | TGTGCCACCAGCAAAGTAACCGGGACAAGAGAGCTAAGACTGTTCTTC
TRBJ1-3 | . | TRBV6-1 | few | CASSRGKAGGNTIYF | TGTGCCAGCAGTCGGGGAAAAGCAGGTGGAAACACCATATATTTT
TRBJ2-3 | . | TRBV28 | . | CASSLTASPITDTQYF | TGTGCCAGCAGTTTAACGGCTAGCCCTATCACAGATACGCAGTATTTT
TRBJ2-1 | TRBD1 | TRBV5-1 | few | CASSPGQGFNEQFF | TGCGCCAGCAGCCCCGGACAGGGGTTCAATGAGCAGTTCTTC
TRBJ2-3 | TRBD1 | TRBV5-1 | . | CASSLNQGEDTQYF | TGCGCCAGCAGCTTGAACCAGGGGGAAGATACGCAGTATTTT
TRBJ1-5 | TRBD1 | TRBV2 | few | CASSVDRGNQPQHF | TGTGCCAGCAGCGTTGACAGGGGGAATCAGCCCCAGCATTTT
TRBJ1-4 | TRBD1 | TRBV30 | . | CAWSSKDRDNEKLFF | TGTGCCTGGAGCTCGAAGGACAGGGATAATGAAAAACTGTTTTTT
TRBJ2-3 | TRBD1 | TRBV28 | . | CASTRGQGTDTQYF | TGTGCCAGCACCCGTGGACAGGGGACAGATACGCAGTATTTT
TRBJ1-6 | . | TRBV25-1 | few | CASTQQGGFSPLHF | TGTGCCAGCACCCAGCAGGGAGGATTCTCACCCCTCCACTTT
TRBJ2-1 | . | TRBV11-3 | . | CASSSQSVNEQFF | TGTGCCAGCAGCTCCCAGTCCGTAAATGAGCAGTTCTTC
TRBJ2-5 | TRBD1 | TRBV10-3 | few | CAISGRDSQETQYF | TGTGCCATCAGTGGCCGGGACAGTCAAGAGACCCAGTACTTC
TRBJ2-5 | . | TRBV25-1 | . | CASSIQGQETQYF | TGTGCCAGCAGTATACAGGGTCAAGAGACCCAGTACTTC
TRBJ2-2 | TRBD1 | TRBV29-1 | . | CSVSLNRGTGELFF | TGCAGCGTTTCACTGAACAGGGGAACCGGGGAGCTGTTTTTT
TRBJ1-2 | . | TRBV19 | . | CASSIQGSNGYTF | TGTGCCAGTAGTATCCAGGGCTCCAATGGCTACACCTTC
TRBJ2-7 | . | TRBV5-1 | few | CASRADDYSYEQYF | TGCGCCAGCAGAGCTGATGACTACTCCTACGAGCAGTACTTC
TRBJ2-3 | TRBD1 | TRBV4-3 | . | CASSQGTGGNTDTQYF | TGCGCCAGCAGCCAAGGGACAGGGGGAAACACAGATACGCAGTATTTT
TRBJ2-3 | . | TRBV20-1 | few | CIFQGGDTQYF | TGCATTTTCCAGGGTGGCGATACGCAGTATTTT
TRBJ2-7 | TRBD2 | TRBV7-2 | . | CASSLSSGQYEQYF | TGTGCCAGCAGCCTTTCTAGCGGGCAATACGAGCAGTACTTC
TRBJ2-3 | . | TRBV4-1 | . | CASSQGELAADTQYF | TGCGCCAGCAGCCAAGGAGAGCTAGCCGCAGATACGCAGTATTTT
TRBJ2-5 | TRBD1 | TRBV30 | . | CAWSVRTGGGTQYF | TGTGCCTGGAGTGTACGAACAGGGGGCGGGACCCAGTACTTC
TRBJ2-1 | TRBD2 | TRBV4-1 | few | CASSQDSVAGYDNEQFF | TGCGCCAGCAGCCAAGATTCCGTAGCGGGGTATGACAATGAGCAGTTCTTC
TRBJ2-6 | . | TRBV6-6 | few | CASSRTAGSGANVLTF | TGTGCCAGCAGCCGGACGGCGGGGTCTGGGGCCAACGTCCTGACTTTC
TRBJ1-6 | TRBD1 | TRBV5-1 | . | CASRRSGTANSPLHF | TGCGCCAGCAGACGTTCCGGGACAGCCAATTCACCCCTCCACTTT
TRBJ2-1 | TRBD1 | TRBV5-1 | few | CASSLGGTGNEQFF | TGCGCCAGCAGCTTGGGGGGGACAGGCAATGAGCAGTTCTTC
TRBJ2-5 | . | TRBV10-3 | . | CAISESTGSQETQYF | TGTGCCATCAGTGAGTCGACAGGCTCCCAAGAGACCCAGTACTTC